The 14 T cell receptor beta chains below come from one sample, sequenced in a study of blood T cell repertoires in COVID-19 (dated by TCRdb to 2018 to 2020). Receptor libraries were prepared by the immunoSEQ multiplex PCR assay. Imported from immuneACCESS, the table was reduced by TCRdb to in-frame sequences with V and J called. These copies leave out some clones; in studies compared against another copy, an unresolved V gene accounts for under half, and the cause of the remainder is not known. Present in this sample are 150,000 to 200,000 clones, around 90% of which were seen just once. Clones ranked in the top ten supply around 9.5% of the sample. The sequencing input was PBMCs or T cells enriched from blood (not recorded which). These receptors were collected from a woman aged 18-35 years who had recovered from COVID-19.

This chain connects TRBV30 to TRBJ1-5; D is uncertain. This CDR3 contains 14 residues. The germline V and J ends were trimmed by 2 bases and 3 bases, with 11 bases remaining between them. Germline CDR1 and CDR2: GTSNPN and SVGIG (reference sequence). The CDR3 region is CAWSSIQVNQPQHF. Written as DNA, the CDR3 is TGTGCCTGGAGTTCGATCCAGGTCAATCAGCCCCAGCATTTT.

The V gene is TRBV6-5, the J gene TRBJ2-7, with 7 positions matching TRBD1. This CDR3 is built from 14 residues. The germline V gene has CDR1 MNHEY and CDR2 SVGAGI. The ends lost 2 bases at V and 2 bases at J; junction bases unmatched: 3. The CDR3 bases are TGTGCCAGCAGTTACCAGACAGGGACCTACGAGCAGTACTTC. The encoded protein is CASSYQTGTYEQYF.

The CDR3 reads CASSLIGQGRAGELFF. Written as DNA, the CDR3 is TGTGCCAGCAGCTTAATAGGACAGGGTCGGGCCGGGGAGCTGTTTTTT. The chain recombines TRBV7-9 with TRBJ2-2; 8 bases fit TRBD1. This CDR3 spans 16 amino acids. V shed 2 bases and J 6 bases; nucleotides not matched to a gene: 8. Germline V gene sequence: CDR1 SEHNR, CDR2 FQNEAQ (reference sequence).

This chain links TRBV28 with TRBJ1-1; 12 bases agree with TRBD1. The CDR3 loop spans 17 amino acids. The V segment lost 5 bases and the J segment 3 bases; nucleotides outside the gene matches: 10. Germline V CDR1 and CDR2: MDHEN, SYDVKM. The CDR3 sequence is CASSQGQGAGFDTEAFF. In DNA, the CDR3 is TGTGCCAGCAGTCAGGGACAGGGGGCTGGGTTCGACACTGAAGCTTTCTTT.

This clone was recorded once. This chain links TRBV14 with TRBJ2-1; 8 bases agree with TRBD2. Per germline, CDR1 SGHDN and CDR2 FVKESK. This CDR3 region has 18 residues. With V trimmed by 4 bases and J by 3 bases, 14 bases remained unmatched. In DNA, the CDR3 is TGTGCCAGCAGCCCCCGAGGGAGAGCGGGAGCTTACTACAATGAGCAGTTCTTC. Amino acid sequence: CASSPRGRAGAYYNEQFF.

The genes are TRBV5-1 and TRBJ2-3; D is undetermined. CDR1 and CDR2 from the germline V gene are SGHRS and YFSETQ. This CDR3 is 18 amino acids long. V lost 0 bases and J lost 3, with 20 bases in between. DNA for the CDR3: TGCGCCAGCAGCTTGGGTCTGGCTCTCCCTATCAGGACAGATACGCAGTATTTT. It translates to CASSLGLALPIRTDTQYF.

The chain uses TRBV14 and TRBJ2-5, with D possibly being TRBD2 (5 bases). The germline V gene has CDR1 SGHDN and CDR2 FVKESK. This CDR3 spans 15 amino acids. V was pared by 0 bases and J by 2 bases, with 10 bases between. CDR3 DNA: TGTGCCAGCAGCCAAGAAACGGGAATTCAAGAGACCCAGTACTTC. This sequence encodes CASSQETGIQETQYF.

V gene TRBV18 combines with J gene TRBJ1-2, with D uncertain. The V gene's germline CDR1 is KGHSH and CDR2 LQKENI. The CDR3 extends over 11 amino acids. V lost 5 bases to trimming and J lost 8 bases, with 9 bases between them. Written as DNA, the CDR3 is TGTGCCAGCTCAAATGAGGGCGGCTACACCTTC. Amino acid sequence: CASSNEGGYTF. Variable domain in full (rest from reference TRBV18 and TRBJ1-2): NAGVMQNPRHLVRRRGQEARLRCSPMKGHSHVYWYRQLPEEGLKFMVYLQKENIIDESGMPKERFSAEFPKEGPSILRIQQVVRGDSAAYFCASSNEGGYTFGSGTRLTVV.

The chain is built from TRBV28 and TRBJ2-7; 8 positions agree with TRBD1. The length of the CDR3 is 16 residues. Trimming cost V 4 bases and J 0 bases; bases outside gene matches: 8. Germline-derived CDR1 and CDR2 are MDHEN and SYDVKM. Here the CDR3 reads CASSSPRQGYSYEQYF. The CDR3, as DNA: TGTGCCAGCAGTTCCCCCCGACAGGGGTACTCCTACGAGCAGTACTTC. Filled out from reference TRBV28 and TRBJ2-7, the complete variable domain reads DVKVTQSSRYLVKRTGEKVFLECVQDMDHENMFWYRQDPGLGLRLIYFSYDVKMKEKGDIPEGYSVSREKKERFSLILESASTNQTSMYLCASSSPRQGYSYEQYFGPGTRLTVT.

The rearrangement uses TRBV5-1 and TRBJ2-5; 12 bases line up with TRBD2. Germline values: CDR1 SGHRS, CDR2 YFSETQ. The CDR3 loop spans 17 amino acids. Trimming cost V 0 bases and J 5 bases; bases outside gene matches: 8. The CDR3 loop reads CASSLDASGGALETQYF. CDR3 sequence (DNA): TGCGCCAGCAGCTTGGATGCTAGCGGGGGGGCGTTGGAGACCCAGTACTTC.

This clone was picked up one time. V usage is TRBV28 and J usage is TRBJ1-1; the D gene is possibly TRBD1 (5 bases). Germline lookup yields CDR1 MDHEN and CDR2 SYDVKM. This CDR3 region has 14 residues. V was shortened by 6 bases and J by 7 bases, with 18 bases between the two germline ends. The CDR3 loop reads CASRGGVDIGEAFF. CDR3 DNA: TGTGCCAGCAGGGGGGGTGTGGATATTGGTGAAGCTTTCTTT.

The rearrangement uses TRBV15 and TRBJ2-1; D unclear. V was cut by 3 bases and J by 4 bases, with 4 bases left in between. Germline loops: CDR1 LNHNV, CDR2 YYDKDF (reference sequence). This CDR3 contains 12 residues. The CDR3 DNA reads TGTGCCACCAGCAGCGAGTACAATGAGCAGTTCTTC. As protein: CATSSEYNEQFF.

The chain is built from TRBV11-2 and TRBJ2-2; tentatively, D is TRBD1 (5 bases). The germline V gene has CDR1 SGHAT and CDR2 FQNNGV. V gave up 7 bases and J gave up 0 bases, with 12 bases separating them. The CDR3 is made up of 15 amino acids. The CDR3 DNA is TGTGCCAGCATCCTAGGCAGGGCGAACACCGGGGAGCTGTTTTTT. It codes for CASILGRANTGELFF.

CDR3 sequence reads: CAISPSPDSPLHF. The CDR3 region has the DNA TGTGCCATCAGCCCGTCCCCAGATTCACCCCTCCACTTT. This sequence joins TRBV10-3 and TRBJ1-6; no clear D. The CDR3 extends over 13 amino acids. Trimming removed 6 bases from V and 8 bases from J, with 11 bases in between. The germline CDR1 and CDR2 sequences are ENHRY and SYGVKD.